Listed below are T cell receptor beta chains from one sample, sequenced in a study of beta chain features in type 1 diabetes. Only in-frame clones appear in the TCRdb table, and some are missing; sequencing was by immunoSEQ multiplex PCR. The data contain around 300,000 clones, roughly 8% of them singletons. Sequenced sample: central memory CD4+ T cells from blood. Every receptor here comes from a woman aged 18-29 years in good health. Each CDR3 is given with its conserved first and last residue. Each record gives: J gene, clone size, V gene, D gene, CDR3 DNA, CDR3 protein. The D gene is left open where the match is weak. The size field is filled for only some rows; it gives once, few, many or a size class.

j_call: TRBJ2-1
clone_size: many
v_call: TRBV11-1
d_call: NA
cdr3_nt: TGTGCCAGCAGCTTGGAAGGCGGGAATGAGCAGTTCTTC
cdr3_aa: CASSLEGGNEQFF

j_call: TRBJ2-5
clone_size: NA
v_call: TRBV4-1
d_call: NA
cdr3_nt: TGCGCCAGCAGCCAAGATCAACAGGCTAGAGCCAAGTACTTC
cdr3_aa: CASSQDQQARAKYF

j_call: TRBJ2-7
clone_size: NA
v_call: TRBV11-2
d_call: NA
cdr3_nt: TGTGCCAGCAGCTTAGGGCAGGTTGACTACGAGCAGTACTTC
cdr3_aa: CASSLGQVDYEQYF

j_call: TRBJ1-6
clone_size: NA
v_call: TRBV6-1
d_call: TRBD1
cdr3_nt: TGTGCCAGCCTTGACAGGGACAAAGCTTCACCCCTCCACTTT
cdr3_aa: CASLDRDKASPLHF

j_call: TRBJ1-2
clone_size: once
v_call: TRBV6-1
d_call: NA
cdr3_nt: TGTGCCAGCAGTGATGGCAGGGCATCCTATGGCTACACCTTC
cdr3_aa: CASSDGRASYGYTF

j_call: TRBJ2-5
clone_size: many
v_call: TRBV4-1
d_call: NA
cdr3_nt: TGCGCCAGCAGCCCGACTCGTGGGGGGGAGACCCAGTACTTC
cdr3_aa: CASSPTRGGETQYF

j_call: TRBJ1-2
clone_size: NA
v_call: TRBV6-6
d_call: TRBD1
cdr3_nt: TGTGCCAGCAGCCCCGGACAGGGGGGCTACACCTTC
cdr3_aa: CASSPGQGGYTF

j_call: TRBJ2-3
clone_size: NA
v_call: TRBV7-2
d_call: TRBD2
cdr3_nt: TGTGCCAGCAGCCCGGGGGGCGGGGGGTCAGATACGCAGTATTTT
cdr3_aa: CASSPGGGGSDTQYF

j_call: TRBJ2-3
clone_size: medium-sized
v_call: TRBV10-3
d_call: NA
cdr3_nt: TGTGCCATCAGAAAGGAGAAGGGCACTAATACGCAGTATTTT
cdr3_aa: CAIRKEKGTNTQYF

j_call: TRBJ2-2
clone_size: NA
v_call: TRBV2
d_call: TRBD2
cdr3_nt: TGTGCCAGCAGTCGGGGACTAGCGGGAACGAACGGGGAGCTGTTTTTT
cdr3_aa: CASSRGLAGTNGELFF

j_call: TRBJ2-6
clone_size: NA
v_call: TRBV28
d_call: NA
cdr3_nt: TGTGCCAGCAGTTTGGGCAGCACACTCTCTGGGGCCAACGTCCTGACTTTC
cdr3_aa: CASSLGSTLSGANVLTF

j_call: TRBJ1-5
clone_size: NA
v_call: TRBV6-5
d_call: NA
cdr3_nt: TGTGCCAGCAGTTACAAGTTAAGGGCCCAGCATTTT
cdr3_aa: CASSYKLRAQHF

j_call: TRBJ2-3
clone_size: NA
v_call: TRBV2
d_call: TRBD2
cdr3_nt: TGTGCCAGCAGTGCCGCGGGAGGGCCTTGGGATACGCAGTATTTT
cdr3_aa: CASSAAGGPWDTQYF

j_call: TRBJ2-2
clone_size: NA
v_call: TRBV4-2
d_call: NA
cdr3_nt: TGTGCCAGCAGCCAAGCGCCTCGCGGTTCCGGGGAGCTGTTTTTT
cdr3_aa: CASSQAPRGSGELFF

j_call: TRBJ2-6
clone_size: NA
v_call: TRBV30
d_call: NA
cdr3_nt: TGTGCGGGGGGAGGGACAGGCTCTGGGGCCAACGTCCTGACTTTC
cdr3_aa: CAGGGTGSGANVLTF

j_call: TRBJ2-2
clone_size: few
v_call: TRBV7-2
d_call: TRBD2
cdr3_nt: TGTGCCAGCAGCTCCAGGACTAGCGGGAGGACCGGGGAGCTGTTTTTT
cdr3_aa: CASSSRTSGRTGELFF

j_call: TRBJ1-4
clone_size: NA
v_call: TRBV5-6
d_call: NA
cdr3_nt: TGTGCCAGCAGCTTGGGCACAGCGGGGGGAAAACTGTTTTTT
cdr3_aa: CASSLGTAGGKLFF

j_call: TRBJ1-5
clone_size: few
v_call: TRBV7-2
d_call: NA
cdr3_nt: TGTGCCAGCACCAGGGGAGGAGGGCAGCCCCAGCATTTT
cdr3_aa: CASTRGGGQPQHF

j_call: TRBJ2-3
clone_size: many
v_call: TRBV4-1
d_call: NA
cdr3_nt: TGCGCCAGCAGCCTAGGGGGGATAGATACGCAGTATTTT
cdr3_aa: CASSLGGIDTQYF

j_call: TRBJ2-1
clone_size: NA
v_call: TRBV5-6
d_call: NA
cdr3_nt: TGTGCCAGCAGCCCTCTCGGGGCAGGGACCAATGAGCAGTTCTTC
cdr3_aa: CASSPLGAGTNEQFF

j_call: TRBJ2-3
clone_size: few
v_call: TRBV6-5
d_call: NA
cdr3_nt: TGTGCCAGCAAGGCCGGCACAGATACGCAGTATTTT
cdr3_aa: CASKAGTDTQYF

j_call: TRBJ1-2
clone_size: NA
v_call: TRBV7-9
d_call: TRBD1
cdr3_nt: TGTGCCAGCAGCTCCCCCGGGACAGGGGACTACACCTTC
cdr3_aa: CASSSPGTGDYTF

j_call: TRBJ2-1
clone_size: NA
v_call: TRBV6-5
d_call: TRBD1
cdr3_nt: TGTGCCAGCAGTTACCCCAACAGCGCAGGGGGCTATGAGCAGTTCTTC
cdr3_aa: CASSYPNSAGGYEQFF

j_call: TRBJ2-1
clone_size: NA
v_call: TRBV11-2
d_call: TRBD1
cdr3_nt: TGTGCCAGCAGCTTATGGAGGGGACAGGGAAATGAGCAGTTCTTC
cdr3_aa: CASSLWRGQGNEQFF

j_call: TRBJ2-1
clone_size: NA
v_call: TRBV30
d_call: NA
cdr3_nt: TGTGCCTGGATGGTCATCCATGAGCAGTTCTTC
cdr3_aa: CAWMVIHEQFF

j_call: TRBJ1-1
clone_size: few
v_call: TRBV2
d_call: NA
cdr3_nt: TGTGCCAGCAGGGGTGTATTCCCGAACACTGAAGCTTTCTTT
cdr3_aa: CASRGVFPNTEAFF

j_call: TRBJ2-6
clone_size: many
v_call: TRBV5-1
d_call: NA
cdr3_nt: TGCGCCAGCAGCTTCGGTCGCTCTGGGGCCAACGTCCTGACTTTC
cdr3_aa: CASSFGRSGANVLTF

j_call: TRBJ2-5
clone_size: NA
v_call: TRBV7-9
d_call: NA
cdr3_nt: TGTGCCAGCCACAACAAGGGCCAAGAGACCCAGTACTTC
cdr3_aa: CASHNKGQETQYF

j_call: TRBJ2-1
clone_size: NA
v_call: TRBV28
d_call: NA
cdr3_nt: TGTGCCAGCAGTTTTGGTGAGCAGTTCTTC
cdr3_aa: CASSFGEQFF

j_call: TRBJ2-7
clone_size: few
v_call: TRBV5-1
d_call: NA
cdr3_nt: TGCGCCAGCAGCCCCCAAGGGGGACACTTCTCCTACGAGCAGTACTTC
cdr3_aa: CASSPQGGHFSYEQYF

j_call: TRBJ2-1
clone_size: NA
v_call: TRBV5-1
d_call: TRBD1
cdr3_nt: TGCGCCAGCAGCTTGGAGTCAGGGGGCAATGAGCAGTTCTTC
cdr3_aa: CASSLESGGNEQFF

j_call: TRBJ1-2
clone_size: many
v_call: TRBV7-3
d_call: NA
cdr3_nt: TGTGCCAGCAGCTTAGATCCAAGGGGACTGAGTGGCTACACCTTC
cdr3_aa: CASSLDPRGLSGYTF

j_call: TRBJ1-1
clone_size: few
v_call: TRBV7-2
d_call: NA
cdr3_nt: TGTGCCAGCAGCTTGTTATCCGCGGCAGGTGTCACTGAAGCTTTCTTT
cdr3_aa: CASSLLSAAGVTEAFF

j_call: TRBJ2-7
clone_size: few
v_call: TRBV27
d_call: TRBD2
cdr3_nt: TGTGCCAGCAGTCCGGGGGGTAGCGGGAGAAACGAGCAGTACTTC
cdr3_aa: CASSPGGSGRNEQYF

j_call: TRBJ2-5
clone_size: NA
v_call: TRBV4-2
d_call: NA
cdr3_nt: TGTGCCAGCAGCCGTGGCTCAGCGACCCAAGAGACCCAGTACTTC
cdr3_aa: CASSRGSATQETQYF

j_call: TRBJ2-4
clone_size: NA
v_call: TRBV7-8
d_call: TRBD2
cdr3_nt: TGTGCCAGCAGCCCCGGGGGGGTACTAGCCAAAAACATTCAGTACTTC
cdr3_aa: CASSPGGVLAKNIQYF

j_call: TRBJ1-2
clone_size: few
v_call: TRBV19
d_call: TRBD1
cdr3_nt: TGTGCCAGTAGTAGCGACAGGGTCGGAGGCTACACCTTC
cdr3_aa: CASSSDRVGGYTF

j_call: TRBJ2-5
clone_size: many
v_call: TRBV19
d_call: NA
cdr3_nt: TGTGCCAGTAGTATCTCGGACAGACAAGAGACCCAGTACTTC
cdr3_aa: CASSISDRQETQYF

j_call: TRBJ2-7
clone_size: many
v_call: TRBV14
d_call: NA
cdr3_nt: TGTGCCAGCAGCCAACTTTCCTACGAGCAGTACTTC
cdr3_aa: CASSQLSYEQYF

j_call: TRBJ1-1
clone_size: many
v_call: TRBV11-2
d_call: NA
cdr3_nt: TGTGCCAGCAGCTTAAGGAGGGGAATGAACACTGAAGCTTTCTTT
cdr3_aa: CASSLRRGMNTEAFF

j_call: TRBJ2-7
clone_size: many
v_call: TRBV2
d_call: NA
cdr3_nt: TGTGCCAGCAGAAGGACTACTCCCTACGAGCAGTACTTC
cdr3_aa: CASRRTTPYEQYF

j_call: TRBJ2-2
clone_size: NA
v_call: TRBV28
d_call: NA
cdr3_nt: TGTGCCAGCAGTTTAACAGTTTTCCGGGAGCTGTTTTTT
cdr3_aa: CASSLTVFRELFF

j_call: TRBJ1-2
clone_size: NA
v_call: TRBV10-3
d_call: NA
cdr3_nt: TGTGCCAGCACCAACCCGTTGCGGGACTATGGCTACACCTTC
cdr3_aa: CASTNPLRDYGYTF

j_call: TRBJ1-5
clone_size: NA
v_call: TRBV7-2
d_call: NA
cdr3_nt: TGTGCCAGCAGCTTAGCGAGGCCAGGGGCTCAGCCCCAGCATTTT
cdr3_aa: CASSLARPGAQPQHF

j_call: TRBJ1-4
clone_size: NA
v_call: TRBV7-9
d_call: NA
cdr3_nt: TGTGCCAGCAGCTTAGAGGCCGGGCGTGGTGAAAAACTGTTTTTT
cdr3_aa: CASSLEAGRGEKLFF

j_call: TRBJ2-3
clone_size: few
v_call: TRBV5-1
d_call: TRBD2
cdr3_nt: TGCGCCAGCAGCTTGGATGGGACTAGCCCAGATACGCAGTATTTT
cdr3_aa: CASSLDGTSPDTQYF

j_call: TRBJ2-1
clone_size: NA
v_call: TRBV4-2
d_call: NA
cdr3_nt: TGTGCCAGCAGCCAAGTAGGGTACACTGAGCAGTTCTTC
cdr3_aa: CASSQVGYTEQFF

j_call: TRBJ2-3
clone_size: many
v_call: TRBV5-6
d_call: NA
cdr3_nt: TGTGCCAGCAGCTTGTGGTCGCAGGGCCCAGATACGCAGTATTTT
cdr3_aa: CASSLWSQGPDTQYF

j_call: TRBJ2-4
clone_size: NA
v_call: TRBV19
d_call: NA
cdr3_nt: TGTGCCAGTAGTGCTACATTCCTAGCCAAAAACATTCAGTACTTC
cdr3_aa: CASSATFLAKNIQYF

j_call: TRBJ2-1
clone_size: many
v_call: TRBV5-6
d_call: NA
cdr3_nt: TGTGCCAGCAGCCCCCAGCGTTCCCTGAATAACAATGAGCAGTTCTTC
cdr3_aa: CASSPQRSLNNNEQFF

j_call: TRBJ1-5
clone_size: NA
v_call: TRBV19
d_call: NA
cdr3_nt: TGTGCCAGTAGTATACGGCAGTATCAGCCCCAGCATTTT
cdr3_aa: CASSIRQYQPQHF

j_call: TRBJ2-6
clone_size: few
v_call: TRBV19
d_call: NA
cdr3_nt: TGTGCCAGTACCACCCGGGCTGGGGCCAACGTCCTGACTTTC
cdr3_aa: CASTTRAGANVLTF

j_call: TRBJ1-4
clone_size: NA
v_call: TRBV18
d_call: NA
cdr3_nt: TGTGCCAGCTCACCTAATCAAGGGGGTCCTAATGAAAAACTGTTTTTT
cdr3_aa: CASSPNQGGPNEKLFF